This T cell receptor beta chain was captured in a study of blood T cell repertoires in COVID-19. Study details: The origin of the acute and convalescent COVID-19 samples was the United States, Italy and Spain. PBMCs, B-cell-depleted T cells, or T cells provided the cDNA or gDNA that made up the material.

Participants' reported clinical history set cohort assignment. Symptom resolution, clearance, or two negative PCRs marked the recovered donors of Cohort 3. This clone turned up a few times. Repertoires were generated with immunoSEQ multiplex PCR, while TCRdb's copy carries only in-frame clones and drops some. The sample yields around 150,000 clones, 65% to 85% seen once. The sequence derives from a man aged 40-49 years who had recovered from COVID-19. The sequenced sample consisted of PBMCs or T cells enriched from blood (not recorded which).

The CDR3 bases are TGTGCCAGGGGACAGGCGGCGGAGGAAAAACTGTTTTTT. It is translated as CARGQAAEEKLFF. This chain links TRBV2 with TRBJ1-4; 8 nucleotides line up with TRBD1. V lost 9 bases and J lost 8; bases outside the gene matches: 8. This CDR3 spans 13 amino acids. Germline loops: CDR1 SNHLY, CDR2 FYNNEI.